This T cell receptor beta chain was sequenced for a study of blood T cell repertoires in COVID-19. Background on the study: Acute and convalescent COVID-19 specimens originated in the United States, Italy and Spain.

This clone was observed a single time. Germline CDR1 is PRHDT and CDR2 is FYEKMQ (reference sequence). This CDR3 is built from 16 residues. V lost 4 bases to trimming and J lost 4 bases; unmatched junction nucleotides: 8. Clones were sequenced by immunoSEQ multiplex PCR, and TCRdb holds only the in-frame ones, with some missing. The table includes around 320,000 clones, 87% detected once. This receptor was taken from a man younger than 35 with active or convalescent COVID-19. The sample was peripheral blood. The V and J genes are TRBV13 and TRBJ2-5; TRBD1 aligns across 11 bases. In DNA, the CDR3 is TGTGCCAGCAGCTCGCCGGGACAGGGGGTAGGAGAGACCCAGTACTTC. This codes for CASSSPGQGVGETQYF.